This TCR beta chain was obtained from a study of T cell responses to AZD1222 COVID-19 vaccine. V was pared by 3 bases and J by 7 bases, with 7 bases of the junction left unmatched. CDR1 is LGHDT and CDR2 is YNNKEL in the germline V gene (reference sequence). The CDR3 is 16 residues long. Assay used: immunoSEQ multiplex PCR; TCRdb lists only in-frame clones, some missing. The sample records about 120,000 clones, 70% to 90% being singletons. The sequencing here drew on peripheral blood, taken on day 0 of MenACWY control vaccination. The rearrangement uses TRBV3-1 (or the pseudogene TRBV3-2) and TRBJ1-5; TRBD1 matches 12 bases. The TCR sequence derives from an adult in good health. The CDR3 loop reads CASSQGQGAGGQPQHF. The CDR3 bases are TGTGCCAGCAGCCAGGGACAGGGGGCAGGAGGGCAGCCCCAGCATTTT.